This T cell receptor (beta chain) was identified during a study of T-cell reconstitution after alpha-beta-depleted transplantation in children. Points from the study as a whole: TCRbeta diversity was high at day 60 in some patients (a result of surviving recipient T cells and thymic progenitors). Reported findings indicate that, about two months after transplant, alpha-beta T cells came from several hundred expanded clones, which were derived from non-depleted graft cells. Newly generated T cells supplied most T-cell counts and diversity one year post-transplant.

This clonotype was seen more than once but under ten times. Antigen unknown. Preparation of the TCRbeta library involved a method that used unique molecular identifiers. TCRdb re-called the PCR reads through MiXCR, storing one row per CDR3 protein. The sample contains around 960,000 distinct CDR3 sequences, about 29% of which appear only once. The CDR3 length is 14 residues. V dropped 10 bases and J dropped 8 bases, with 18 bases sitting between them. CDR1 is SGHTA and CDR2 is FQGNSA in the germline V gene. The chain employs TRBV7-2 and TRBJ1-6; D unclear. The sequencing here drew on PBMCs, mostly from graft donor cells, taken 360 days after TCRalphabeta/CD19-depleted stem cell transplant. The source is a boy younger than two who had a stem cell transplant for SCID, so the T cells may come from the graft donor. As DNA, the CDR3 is TGTGCCACCAATTTCGGGTGGATTTATTCACCCCTCCACTTT. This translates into CATNFGWIYSPLHF.